This TCR beta chain appears in the sequencing data of a study of CXCR3-negative and CXCR3-positive naive CD8 T cells. At the level of the study: Total TRB output reached about 150 million reads, about 1.5 +/- 0.3 million per library.

UMI-labeled TRB cDNA libraries were prepared by 5' RACE. TCRdb derives one entry per CDR3 protein from the 5' RACE reads, leaving out DNA. The specimen's table records 65,000 to 85,000 distinct CDR3 sequences. As concerns this clonotype: Its cognate antigen is unknown.

CDR3 length: 15 amino acids. Study-level points and caveats: CXCR3-negative and CXCR3-positive naive cells shared comparable TRBV-TRBJ usage, but memory cells did not. CXCR3 expression partially decreased after cryopreservation; most assays used fresh PBMCs.

Sample: naive CXCR3- CD8+ T cells from blood. Subset meaning: CD45RO-CCR7+CD27+CD95- naive CD8+ T cells lacking CXCR3 (TNR3-). The receptor comes from a human donor in good health. Some clones in this sample may be carry-over from other donors' samples. J is TRBJ1-5 and V is TRBV12-3 or TRBV12-4; the TRBD1 assignment by TCRdb is unverifiable without DNA. The CDR3 region is CASSRDRGGNQPQHF.